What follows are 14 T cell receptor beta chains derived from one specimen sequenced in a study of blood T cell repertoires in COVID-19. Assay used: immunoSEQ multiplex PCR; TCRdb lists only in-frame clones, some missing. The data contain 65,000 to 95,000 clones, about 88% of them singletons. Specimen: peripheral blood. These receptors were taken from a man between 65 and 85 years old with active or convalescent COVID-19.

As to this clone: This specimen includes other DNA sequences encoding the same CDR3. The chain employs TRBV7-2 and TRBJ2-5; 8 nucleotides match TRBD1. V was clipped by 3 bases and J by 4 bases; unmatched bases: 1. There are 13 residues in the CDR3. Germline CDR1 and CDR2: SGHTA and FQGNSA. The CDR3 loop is CASSFTGGETQYF. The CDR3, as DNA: TGTGCCAGCAGCTTCACAGGGGGAGAGACCCAGTACTTC. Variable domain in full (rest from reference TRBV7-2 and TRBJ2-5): GAGVSQSPSNKVTEKGKDVELRCDPISGHTALYWYRQSLGQGLEFLIYFQGNSAPDKSGLPSDRFSAERTGGSVSTLTIQRTQQEDSAVYLCASSFTGGETQYFGPGTRLLVL.

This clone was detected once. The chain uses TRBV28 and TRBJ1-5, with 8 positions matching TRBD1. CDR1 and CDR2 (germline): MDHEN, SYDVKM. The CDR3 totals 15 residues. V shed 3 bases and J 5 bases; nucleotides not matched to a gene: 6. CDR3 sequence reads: CASSLSGQGDQPQHF. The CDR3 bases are TGTGCCAGCAGTTTGTCAGGACAGGGAGATCAGCCCCAGCATTTT.

This CDR3 reads CASSLRLISYEQYF. Written as DNA, the CDR3 is TGTGCCAGCAGCCTACGACTGATTTCCTACGAGCAGTACTTC. This rearrangement joins TRBV14 to TRBJ2-7; D call uncertain. The germline V gene has CDR1 SGHDN and CDR2 FVKESK. The CDR3 loop spans 14 amino acids. V shed 4 bases and J shed 1 base, with 11 bases lying between them.

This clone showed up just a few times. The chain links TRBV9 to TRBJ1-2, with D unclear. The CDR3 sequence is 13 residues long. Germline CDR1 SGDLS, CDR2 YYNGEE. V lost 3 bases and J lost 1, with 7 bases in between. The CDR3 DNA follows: TGTGCCAGCAGCGGCGGGAGTAACTATGGCTACACCTTC. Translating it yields CASSGGSNYGYTF.

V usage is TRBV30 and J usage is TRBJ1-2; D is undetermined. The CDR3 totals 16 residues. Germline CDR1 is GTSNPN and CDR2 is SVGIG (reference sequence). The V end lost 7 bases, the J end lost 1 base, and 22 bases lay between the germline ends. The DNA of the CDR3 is TGTGCCTCCCCCTTCGAGGCAGAAAATATTAACTATGGCTACACCTTC. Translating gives CASPFEAENINYGYTF.

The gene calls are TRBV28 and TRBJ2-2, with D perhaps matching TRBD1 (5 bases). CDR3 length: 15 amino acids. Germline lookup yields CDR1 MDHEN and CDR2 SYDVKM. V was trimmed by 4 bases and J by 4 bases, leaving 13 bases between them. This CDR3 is CASSSPGRSTGELFF. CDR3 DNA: TGTGCCAGCAGTTCACCAGGGCGAAGCACCGGGGAGCTGTTTTTT. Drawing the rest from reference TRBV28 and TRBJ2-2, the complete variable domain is DVKVTQSSRYLVKRTGEKVFLECVQDMDHENMFWYRQDPGLGLRLIYFSYDVKMKEKGDIPEGYSVSREKKERFSLILESASTNQTSMYLCASSSPGRSTGELFFGEGSRLTVL.

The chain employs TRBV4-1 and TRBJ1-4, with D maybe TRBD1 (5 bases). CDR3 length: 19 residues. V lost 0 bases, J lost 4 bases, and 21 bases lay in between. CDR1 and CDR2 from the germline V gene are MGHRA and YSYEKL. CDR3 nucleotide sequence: TGCGCCAGCAGCCAAGATCCCTTCAGGGCGGGGGATTTTAATGAAAAACTGTTTTTT. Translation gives CASSQDPFRAGDFNEKLFF.

CDR3 coding DNA: TGTGCCAGCAGCCAACCCTCCAGGGGGCTTGACTATGGCTACACCTTC. It is translated as CASSQPSRGLDYGYTF. V and J are TRBV3-1 (or the pseudogene TRBV3-2) and TRBJ1-2; TRBD1 agrees at 8 bases. Germline CDR1 reads LGHDT; CDR2 reads YNNKEL (reference sequence). This CDR3 spans 16 amino acids. The V segment lost 2 bases and the J segment 3 bases; nucleotides outside the gene matches: 8.

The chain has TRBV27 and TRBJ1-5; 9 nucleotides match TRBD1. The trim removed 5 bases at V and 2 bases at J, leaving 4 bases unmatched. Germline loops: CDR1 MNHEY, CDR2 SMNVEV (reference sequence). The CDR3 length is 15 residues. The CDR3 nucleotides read TGTGCCAGCAGTCCGGACAGGGGAGGCAATCAGCCCCAGCATTTT. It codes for CASSPDRGGNQPQHF.

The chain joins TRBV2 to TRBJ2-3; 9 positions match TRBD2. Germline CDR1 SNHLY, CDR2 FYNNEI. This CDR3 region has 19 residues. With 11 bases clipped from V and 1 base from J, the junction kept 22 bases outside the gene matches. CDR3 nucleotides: TGTGCCCGCGGGGGGGGGAGAGAGTGGCTAGCGGGACGCACAGATACGCAGTATTTT. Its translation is CARGGGREWLAGRTDTQYF.

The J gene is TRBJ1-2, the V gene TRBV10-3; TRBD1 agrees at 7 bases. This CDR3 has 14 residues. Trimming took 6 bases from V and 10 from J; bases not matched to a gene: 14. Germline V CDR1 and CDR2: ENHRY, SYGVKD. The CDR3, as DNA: TGTGCCATCAGCCCGAGTCGGGACAGTCTCTCCTACACCTTC. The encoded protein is CAISPSRDSLSYTF.

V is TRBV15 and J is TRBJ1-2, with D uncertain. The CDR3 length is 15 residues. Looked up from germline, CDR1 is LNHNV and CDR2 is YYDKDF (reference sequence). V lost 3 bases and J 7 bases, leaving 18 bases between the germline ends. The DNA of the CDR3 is TGTGCCACCAGCAGGGGGATGGCCCTTCGGGGTGGCTACACCTTC. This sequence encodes CATSRGMALRGGYTF.

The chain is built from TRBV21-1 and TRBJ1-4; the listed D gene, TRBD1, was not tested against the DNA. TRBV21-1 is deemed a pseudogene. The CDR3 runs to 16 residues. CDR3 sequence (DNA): TGTGCCAGCAGCAAACAGGCGACAGGGCTCGGCGAAAAACTGTTTTTT. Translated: CASSKQATGLGEKLFF.

CDR3 nucleotide sequence: TGTGCCCGGGGAATGTGGAGCACCGGGGAGCTGTTTTTT. Translation gives CARGMWSTGELFF. The rearrangement links TRBV30 to TRBJ2-2, with D maybe TRBD2 (5 bases). The V gene lost 8 bases and the J gene lost 4 bases, with 14 bases spanning the gap. Germline CDR1 reads GTSNPN; CDR2 reads SVGIG (reference sequence). CDR3 length equals 13 residues.